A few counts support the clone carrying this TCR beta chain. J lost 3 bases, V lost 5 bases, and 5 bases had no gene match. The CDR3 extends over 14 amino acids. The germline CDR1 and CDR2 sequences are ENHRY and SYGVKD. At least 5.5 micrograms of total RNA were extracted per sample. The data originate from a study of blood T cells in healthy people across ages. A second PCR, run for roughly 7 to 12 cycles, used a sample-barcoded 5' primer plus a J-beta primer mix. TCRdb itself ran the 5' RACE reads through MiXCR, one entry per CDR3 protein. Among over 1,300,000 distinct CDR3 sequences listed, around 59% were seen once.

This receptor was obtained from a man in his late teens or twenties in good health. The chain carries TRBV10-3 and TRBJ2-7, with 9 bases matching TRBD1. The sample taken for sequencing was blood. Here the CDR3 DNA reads TGTGCCATCAGTCCGGGACAGGGTAACTACGAGCAGTACTTC. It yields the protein CAISPGQGNYEQYF.